This T cell receptor (beta chain) was recovered during a study of T-cell memory formation after mild COVID-19. Study as a whole: The TCR clusters were mostly specific to one donor.

Worth noting for this clonotype: Its antigen remains unidentified.

TCRdb independently ran MiXCR on the 5' RACE reads; one entry per CDR3 protein. This sample has 380,000 or so distinct CDR3 sequences, with approximately 14% found just once. General study results and limits: The appearance of some responding clones in pre-infection memory suggested that cross-reactive memory joined. Contracting CD4+ clones were located mainly in CM and EM, and CD8+ clones in EMRA.

Trimming removed 6 bases at V and 11 bases at J, with 14 bases between. CDR3 length: 12 residues. The clonotype was recovered from a man younger than 30 who had mild COVID-19 (a few samples of this study predate the infection). Cell type and time point are not known. The chain employs TRBV12-3 or TRBV12-4 and TRBJ2-1, with D perhaps being TRBD1 or TRBD2 (6 bases each). Source material: PBMCs or a T cell subset sorted from them (not recorded which). The CDR3 loop reads CASRVGGQQQFF. As DNA, the CDR3 is TGTGCCAGCAGGGTCGGGGGACAACAGCAGTTCTTC.